Reported below is one T cell receptor (beta chain). Its target is not known. The sample is drawn from a study of OX40 agonist ivuxolimab in advanced cancers. Turning to the study itself: Ivuxolimab is a fully human IgG2 antibody that activates OX40 (CD134).

Study-level points and caveats: Clonal expansion was seen in CD4+ and CD8+ blood T cells by week 6 at 0.1 to 3.0 mg/kg. Averaging showed that CD8+ T cells had more expanded clones than CD4+ did. Relatively little clonal expansion, among the lowest observed, appeared in partial responders at 0.1-3.0 mg/kg.

Using immunoSEQ multiplex PCR, the repertoire was profiled, and TCRdb retains in-frame clones only, with some absent. Seen here are under 85,000 clones, roughly 80% observed once, and the top ten hold approximately 7.2%. The sequence was obtained from an adult with an advanced solid tumor such as melanoma, head and neck, liver or kidney cancer. The specimen was CD4+ or CD8+ T cells sorted from blood, collected in a trial of the OX40 agonist ivuxolimab.

CDR3 DNA sequence: TGCGCCAGCAGCCAAGACTTACACTCATATAATTCACCCCTCCACTTT. It is translated as CASSQDLHSYNSPLHF. This chain uses TRBV4-3 with TRBJ1-6; D remains ambiguous. CDR3 length: 16 amino acids. The germline V gene has CDR1 LGHNA and CDR2 YSLEER. V was clipped by 0 bases and J by 4 bases, with 10 bases between them.